This T cell receptor beta chain derives from a study of HIV-infected children after antiretroviral therapy interruption. This clonotype was seen a single time. A single base separates this from a much larger clone, so it may be a read error. Unique molecular identifiers were included in an RNA-based 3' RACE TCR library. Each CDR3 protein is one row after TCRdb ran MiXCR on the 3' RACE reads. The sample carries about 89,000 distinct CDR3 sequences, roughly 6.4% recorded once. The treatment was: PENTA 11 planned treatment interruption arm or continuous ART arm. Sequences were derived from CD45RA+ CD4+ T cells from PBMCs, pooled from several time points, sampled from a donor given antiretroviral therapy, either interrupted or continuous. Subset given: naive CD4+ CD45RA+ CD45RO- T cells. This TCR derives from a pool of human donors with HIV.

The CDR3 protein is CGVEDEGRIYNEQFF. The CDR3 coding sequence is TGCGGCGTTGAAGACGAGGGACGGATTTACAATGAGCAGTTCTTC. The chain has TRBV29-1 and TRBJ2-1; possibly TRBD1 or TRBD2 for D (5 bases each). Per germline, CDR1 SQVTM and CDR2 ANQGSEA. The length of the CDR3 is 15 residues.